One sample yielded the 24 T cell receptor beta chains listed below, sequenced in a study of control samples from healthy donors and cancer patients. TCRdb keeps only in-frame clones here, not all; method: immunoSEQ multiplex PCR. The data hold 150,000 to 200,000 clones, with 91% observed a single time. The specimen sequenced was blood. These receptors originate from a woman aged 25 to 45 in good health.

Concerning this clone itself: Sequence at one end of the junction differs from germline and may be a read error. The CDR3 here is CAGSLSATGVYEQYF. Here the CDR3 DNA reads TGTGCCGGCAGTTTATCCGCGACAGGGGTCTACGAGCAGTACTTC. V usage is TRBV27 and J usage is TRBJ2-7; 8 nucleotides line up with TRBD1. The CDR3 length is 15 residues. The germline gives CDR1 MNHEY, CDR2 SMNVEV (reference sequence).

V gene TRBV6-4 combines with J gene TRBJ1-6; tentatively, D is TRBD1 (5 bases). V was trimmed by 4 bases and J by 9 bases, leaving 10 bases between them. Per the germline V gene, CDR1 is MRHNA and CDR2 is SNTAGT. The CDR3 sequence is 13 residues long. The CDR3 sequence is CASSAGMGSPLHF. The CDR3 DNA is TGTGCCAGCAGTGCAGGGATGGGTTCACCCCTCCACTTT.

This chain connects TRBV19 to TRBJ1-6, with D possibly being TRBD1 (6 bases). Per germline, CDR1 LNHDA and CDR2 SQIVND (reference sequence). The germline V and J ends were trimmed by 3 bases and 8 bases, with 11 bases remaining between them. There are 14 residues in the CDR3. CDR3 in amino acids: CASSIRGRYSPLHF. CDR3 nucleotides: TGTGCCAGTAGTATCCGGGGGCGATATTCACCCCTCCACTTT.

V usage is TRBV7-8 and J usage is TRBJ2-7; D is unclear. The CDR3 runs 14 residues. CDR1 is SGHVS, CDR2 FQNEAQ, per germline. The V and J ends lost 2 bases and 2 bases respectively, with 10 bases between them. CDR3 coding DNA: TGTGCCAGCAGCTTAAGGGTCAGAACCTACGAGCAGTACTTC. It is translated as CASSLRVRTYEQYF.

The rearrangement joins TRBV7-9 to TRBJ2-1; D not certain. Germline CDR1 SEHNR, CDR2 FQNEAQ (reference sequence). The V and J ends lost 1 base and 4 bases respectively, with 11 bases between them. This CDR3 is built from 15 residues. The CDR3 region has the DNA TGTGCCAGCAGCTTAGGTCCTACAAATTACAATGAGCAGTTCTTC. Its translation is CASSLGPTNYNEQFF.

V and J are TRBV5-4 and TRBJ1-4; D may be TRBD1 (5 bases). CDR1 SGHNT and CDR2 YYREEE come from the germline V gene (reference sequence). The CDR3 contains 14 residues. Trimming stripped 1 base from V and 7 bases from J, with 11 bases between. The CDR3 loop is CASSLSGQGEKLFF. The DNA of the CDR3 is TGTGCCAGCAGCTTGTCGGGGCAGGGTGAAAAACTGTTTTTT.

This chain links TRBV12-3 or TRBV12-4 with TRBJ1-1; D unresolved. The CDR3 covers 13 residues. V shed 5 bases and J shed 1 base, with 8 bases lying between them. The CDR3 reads CASSITANTEAFF. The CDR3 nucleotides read TGTGCCAGCAGTATCACAGCGAACACTGAAGCTTTCTTT.

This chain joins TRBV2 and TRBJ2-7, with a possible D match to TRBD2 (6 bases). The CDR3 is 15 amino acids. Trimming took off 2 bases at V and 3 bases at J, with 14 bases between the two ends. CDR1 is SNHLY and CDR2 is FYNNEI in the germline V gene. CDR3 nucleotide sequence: TGTGCCAGCAGTGAATTAATAGCGGCAGACTACGAGCAGTACTTC. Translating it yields CASSELIAADYEQYF.

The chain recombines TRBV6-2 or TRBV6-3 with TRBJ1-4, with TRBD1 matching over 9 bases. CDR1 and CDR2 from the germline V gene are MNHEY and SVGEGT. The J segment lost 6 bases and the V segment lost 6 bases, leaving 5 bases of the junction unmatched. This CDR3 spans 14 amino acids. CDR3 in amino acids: CASSYGDRDEKLFF. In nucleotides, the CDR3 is TGTGCCAGCAGCTATGGGGACAGGGATGAAAAACTGTTTTTT.

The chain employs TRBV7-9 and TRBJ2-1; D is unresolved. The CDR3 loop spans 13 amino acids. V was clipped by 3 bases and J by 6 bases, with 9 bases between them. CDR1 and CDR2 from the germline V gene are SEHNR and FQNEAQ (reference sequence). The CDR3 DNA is TGTGCCAGCAGCTTGCTACTCACCAATGAGCAGTTCTTC. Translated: CASSLLLTNEQFF.

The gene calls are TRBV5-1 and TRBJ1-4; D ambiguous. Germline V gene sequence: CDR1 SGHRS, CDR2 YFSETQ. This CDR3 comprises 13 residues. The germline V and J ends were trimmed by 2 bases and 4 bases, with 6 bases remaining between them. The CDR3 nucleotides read TGCGCCAGCAGCTTCGGACTTAATGAAAAACTGTTTTTT. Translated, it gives CASSFGLNEKLFF.

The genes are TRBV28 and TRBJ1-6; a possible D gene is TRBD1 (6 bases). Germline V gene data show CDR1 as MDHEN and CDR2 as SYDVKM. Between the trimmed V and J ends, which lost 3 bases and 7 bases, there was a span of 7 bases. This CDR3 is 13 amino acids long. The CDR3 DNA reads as TGTGCCAGCAGTTTTCAGGGGAATTCACCCCTCCACTTT. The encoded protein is CASSFQGNSPLHF.

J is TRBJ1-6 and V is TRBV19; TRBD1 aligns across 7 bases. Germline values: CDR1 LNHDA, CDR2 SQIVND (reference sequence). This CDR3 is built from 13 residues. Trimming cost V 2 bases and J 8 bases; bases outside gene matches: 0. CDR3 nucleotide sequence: TGTGCCAGTAGTATACAGGGGGATTCACCCCTCCACTTT. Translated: CASSIQGDSPLHF. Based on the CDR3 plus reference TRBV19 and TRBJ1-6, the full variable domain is DGGITQSPKYLFRKEGQNVTLSCEQNLNHDAMYWYRQDPGQGLRLIYYSQIVNDFQKGDIAEGYSVSREKKESFPLTVTSAQKNPTAFYLCASSIQGDSPLHFGNGTRLTVT.

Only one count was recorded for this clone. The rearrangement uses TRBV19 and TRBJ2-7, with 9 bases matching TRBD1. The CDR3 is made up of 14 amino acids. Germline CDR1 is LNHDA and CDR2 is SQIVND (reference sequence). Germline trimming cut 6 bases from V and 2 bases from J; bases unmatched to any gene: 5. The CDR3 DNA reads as TGTGCCAGTAGCCCGGGACAGGGACCCTACGAGCAGTACTTC. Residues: CASSPGQGPYEQYF.

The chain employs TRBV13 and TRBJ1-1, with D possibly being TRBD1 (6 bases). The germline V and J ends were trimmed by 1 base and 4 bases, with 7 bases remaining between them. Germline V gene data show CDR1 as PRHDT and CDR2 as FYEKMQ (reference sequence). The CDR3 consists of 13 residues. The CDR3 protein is CASSLEGGTEAFF. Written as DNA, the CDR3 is TGTGCCAGCAGCTTAGAGGGGGGCACTGAAGCTTTCTTT.

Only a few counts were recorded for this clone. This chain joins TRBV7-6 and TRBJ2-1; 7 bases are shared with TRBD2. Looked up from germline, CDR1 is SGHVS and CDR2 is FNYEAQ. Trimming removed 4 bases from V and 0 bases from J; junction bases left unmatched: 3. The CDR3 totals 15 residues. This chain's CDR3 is CASSSRTSSYNEQFF. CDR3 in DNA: TGTGCCAGCAGCTCCCGGACTAGCTCCTACAATGAGCAGTTCTTC. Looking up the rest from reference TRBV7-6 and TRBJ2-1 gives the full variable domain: GAGVSQSPRYKVTKRGQDVALRCDPISGHVSLYWYRQALGQGPEFLTYFNYEAQQDKSGLPNDRFSAERPEGSISTLTIQRTEQRDSAMYRCASSSRTSSYNEQFFGPGTRLTVL.

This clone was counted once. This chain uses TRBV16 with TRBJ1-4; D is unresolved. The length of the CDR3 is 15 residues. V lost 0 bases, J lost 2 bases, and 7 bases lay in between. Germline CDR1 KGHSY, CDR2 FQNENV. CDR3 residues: CASSQSRFTNEKLFF. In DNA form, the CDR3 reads TGTGCCAGCAGCCAATCCAGGTTCACTAATGAAAAACTGTTTTTT.

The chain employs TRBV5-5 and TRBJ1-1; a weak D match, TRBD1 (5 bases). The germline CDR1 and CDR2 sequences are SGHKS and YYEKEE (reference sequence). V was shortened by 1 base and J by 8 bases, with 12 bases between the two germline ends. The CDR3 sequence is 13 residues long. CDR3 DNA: TGTGCCAGCAGCTTGTTGGACAAGGGGGAAGCTTTCTTT. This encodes CASSLLDKGEAFF.

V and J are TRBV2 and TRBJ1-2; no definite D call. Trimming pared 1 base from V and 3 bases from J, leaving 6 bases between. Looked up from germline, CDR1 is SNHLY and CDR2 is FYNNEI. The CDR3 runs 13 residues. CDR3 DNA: TGTGCCAGCAGTGAAGAGGAGTACTATGGCTACACCTTC. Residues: CASSEEEYYGYTF. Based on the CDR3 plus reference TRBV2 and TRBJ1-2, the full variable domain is EPEVTQTPSHQVTQMGQEVILRCVPISNHLYFYWYRQILGQKVEFLVSFYNNEISEKSEIFDDQFSVERPDGSNFTLKIRSTKLEDSAMYFCASSEEEYYGYTFGSGTRLTVV.

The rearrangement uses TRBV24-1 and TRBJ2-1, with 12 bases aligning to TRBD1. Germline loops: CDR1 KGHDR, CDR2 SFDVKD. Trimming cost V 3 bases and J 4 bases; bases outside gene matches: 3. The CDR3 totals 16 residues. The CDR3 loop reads CATSDRDRGRYNEQFF. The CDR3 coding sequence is TGTGCCACCAGTGATCGGGACAGGGGGCGGTACAATGAGCAGTTCTTC.

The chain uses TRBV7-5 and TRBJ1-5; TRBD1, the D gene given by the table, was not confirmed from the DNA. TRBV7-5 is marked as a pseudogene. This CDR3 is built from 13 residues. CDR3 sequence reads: CARSRQGGQPQHF. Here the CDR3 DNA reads TGTGCCAGAAGCAGACAGGGAGGTCAGCCCCAGCATTTT.

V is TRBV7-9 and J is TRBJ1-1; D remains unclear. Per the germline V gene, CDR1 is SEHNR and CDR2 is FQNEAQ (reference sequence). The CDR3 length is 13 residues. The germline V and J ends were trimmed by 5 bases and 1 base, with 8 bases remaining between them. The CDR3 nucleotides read TGTGCCAGCAGCCTGATATCGAACACTGAAGCTTTCTTT. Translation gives CASSLISNTEAFF. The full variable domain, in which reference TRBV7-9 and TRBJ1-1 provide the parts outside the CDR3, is DTGVSQNPRHKITKRGQNVTFRCDPISEHNRLYWYRQTLGQGPEFLTYFQNEAQLEKSRLLSDRFSAERPKGSFSTLEIQRTEQGDSAMYLCASSLISNTEAFFGQGTRLTVV.

In DNA form, the CDR3 reads TGTGCCAGCAGTGAGGAGACTAGCGGGAGCAATGAGCAGTTCTTC. It specifies CASSEETSGSNEQFF. The chain is built from TRBV6-4 and TRBJ2-1; 12 bases are shared with TRBD2. CDR3 length: 15 residues. The germline CDR1 and CDR2 sequences are MRHNA and SNTAGT. V trimming: 3 bases; J trimming: 6 bases; junction bases outside the gene matches: 3.

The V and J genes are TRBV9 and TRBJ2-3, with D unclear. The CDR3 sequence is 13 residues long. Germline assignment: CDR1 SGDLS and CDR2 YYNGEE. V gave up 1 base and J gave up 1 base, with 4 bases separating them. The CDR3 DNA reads TGTGCCAGCAGCGTACTGGGCACAGATACGCAGTATTTT. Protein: CASSVLGTDTQYF.